These 14 T cell receptor beta chains came from one sample sequenced in a study of breast tumors, draining lymph nodes, adjacent tissues. A single record per CDR3 protein comes from TCRdb applying MiXCR to the multiplex PCR reads. The data hold some 140,000 distinct CDR3 sequences, with around 20% observed a single time. Samples came from axillary lymph nodes draining the breast cancer. Sequenced material: axillary lymph node tissue. The receptors here all came from a female donor with breast cancer. Some clones in this sample may be carry-over from other donors' samples.

The chain carries TRBV12-3 or TRBV12-4 and TRBJ1-1; D unclear. This CDR3 contains 14 residues. Trimming took 2 bases from V and 1 from J, leaving 8 bases between them. CDR3 nucleotides: TGTGCCAGCAGTTTAAAGACAAGGAACACTGAAGCTTTCTTT. This sequence encodes CASSLKTRNTEAFF.

This clonotype came up many times. The rearrangement uses TRBV5-1 and TRBJ2-2; the match to TRBD2 covers 8 bases. Losses at the gene ends were 3 bases for V and 4 bases for J; bases not matched to a gene: 8. The CDR3 runs 16 residues. From germline, CDR1 is SGHRS and CDR2 YFSETQ. CDR3 residues: CASSYGLAGVTGELFF. In nucleotides, the CDR3 is TGCGCCAGCAGCTATGGGCTAGCGGGCGTCACCGGGGAGCTGTTTTTT.

Remarks on this clonotype: The junction does not match germline at one end; this may be a read error. V is TRBV5-1 and J is TRBJ2-1, with unresolved D. Germline CDR1 and CDR2: SGHRS and YFSETQ. The CDR3 spans 12 residues. The CDR3 loop reads CASSLVGNEQCF. The CDR3 DNA sequence: TGCGCCAGCAGCTTGGTTGGGAATGAGCAGTGCTTC.

This clonotype was found a few times. This chain joins TRBV28 and TRBJ2-3; tentatively, D is TRBD1 (6 bases). The CDR3 spans 12 residues. CDR1 is MDHEN and CDR2 is SYDVKM in the germline V gene. The V gene lost 4 bases and the J gene lost 7 bases, with 9 bases spanning the gap. The CDR3, as DNA: TGTGCCAGCAGTTCAACAGGGAATACGCAGTATTTT. Translated: CASSSTGNTQYF.

At least ten counts were recorded for this clonotype. The gene calls are TRBV20-1 and TRBJ2-3, with 7 bases fitting TRBD2. This CDR3 contains 18 residues. Germline V CDR1 and CDR2: DFQATT, SNEGSKA (reference sequence). V trimming: 1 base; J trimming: 4 bases; junction bases outside the gene matches: 17. Here the CDR3 DNA reads TGCAGTGCTAGAGCCTCCGGGGCTAGCGGCAAATCGGCAGATACGCAGTATTTT. It translates to CSARASGASGKSADTQYF.

This clonotype was seen ten or more times. This rearrangement joins TRBV3-1 to TRBJ2-7, with 7 bases fitting TRBD2. V dropped 1 base and J dropped 4; count of bases not matched to a gene: 4. Germline lookup yields CDR1 LGHDT and CDR2 YNNKEL (reference sequence). This CDR3 comprises 14 residues. This CDR3 is CASSQGLAEYEQYF. CDR3 DNA: TGTGCCAGCAGCCAAGGACTAGCTGAATACGAGCAGTACTTC.

This clonotype was found many times. This chain uses TRBV5-1 with TRBJ2-5, with 14 bases fitting TRBD2. V was clipped by 4 bases and J by 5 bases; unmatched bases: 13. CDR3 length: 18 residues. CDR1 is SGHRS and CDR2 is YFSETQ in the germline V gene. CDR3 sequence (DNA): TGCGCCAGCAGCGCAGGGACTAGCGGGAGTCTCGATACGGAGACCCAGTACTTC. Its translation is CASSAGTSGSLDTETQYF.

This clonotype is a singleton in its sample. The chain recombines TRBV18 with TRBJ1-4; 7 nucleotides agree with TRBD1. Germline assignment: CDR1 KGHSH and CDR2 LQKENI. Trimming at V came to 4 bases and at J to 10 bases, leaving 9 bases not matched to a gene. The CDR3 runs to 14 residues. The CDR3 DNA reads TGTGCCAGCTCACTCGACAGGGCTACGAGAAAACTGTTTTTT. This codes for CASSLDRATRKLFF.

This clonotype was picked up many times. The rearrangement joins TRBV25-1 to TRBJ1-2, with D uncertain. The CDR3 loop spans 11 amino acids. V lost 2 bases and J 8 bases, leaving 6 bases between the germline ends. Germline V gives CDR1 MGHDK, CDR2 SYGVNS. The CDR3 spells CASSEGVGYTF. CDR3 bases: TGTGCCAGCAGTGAAGGGGTGGGCTACACCTTC.

This clonotype was picked up many times. The CDR3 DNA sequence: TGTGCCAGCAGCTCGGGACAGGACCAAGAGACCCAGTACTTC. This gives the protein CASSSGQDQETQYF. V gene TRBV11-3 combines with J gene TRBJ2-5, with 8 bases lining up with TRBD1. Germline CDR1 reads SGHNT; CDR2 reads YENEEA. V lost 4 bases and J lost 0; bases outside the gene matches: 1. This CDR3 is 14 amino acids long.

This clonotype was detected ten times or more. The chain links TRBV9 to TRBJ2-7; perhaps TRBD1 as D (6 bases). Germline loops: CDR1 SGDLS, CDR2 YYNGEE. Trimming left V 0 bases short and J 2 bases short, with 9 bases between. CDR3 length equals 14 residues. The CDR3 reads CASSVDDRPYEQYF. CDR3 coding DNA: TGTGCCAGCAGCGTAGACGACAGGCCCTACGAGCAGTACTTC.

This clonotype has a count of ten or more. The chain is built from TRBV2 and TRBJ1-2; a weak D match, TRBD1 (5 bases). The CDR3 has 12 amino acids. Germline lookup yields CDR1 SNHLY and CDR2 FYNNEI. V was trimmed by 4 bases and J by 7 bases, leaving 10 bases between them. CDR3 bases: TGTGCCAGCAGTGGGGGGGTGGGTGGCTACACCTTC. Protein product: CASSGGVGGYTF.

Concerning this clonotype: A read error may explain this, as a much larger clone is one base away. This CDR3 is missing its conserved last phenylalanine or tryptophan, likely due to a read error. The chain combines TRBV20-1 with TRBJ1-5; D remains unclear. The CDR3 runs to 13 residues. V was pared by 2 bases and J by 4 bases, with 9 bases between. Germline V gene sequence: CDR1 DFQATT, CDR2 SNEGSKA (reference sequence). CDR3: CSARNSFNQPQHL. The CDR3 bases are TGCAGTGCTAGAAATAGCTTTAATCAGCCCCAGCATCTT.

About this clonotype: This may be a read error, as it is one base from a much larger clone. No conserved phenylalanine or tryptophan is present at the end of the CDR3, so a read error is the likely explanation. The chain joins TRBV2 to TRBJ2-3; a weak D match, TRBD1 (5 bases). In germline, CDR1 is SNHLY, CDR2 FYNNEI. Trimming stripped 4 bases from V and 3 bases from J, with 11 bases between. This CDR3 region has 14 residues. The CDR3 bases are TGTGCCAGCAGTGCCAGGGCTGGTACAGATACGCAGTATCTT. Amino acids: CASSARAGTDTQYL.